This T cell receptor (beta chain) was captured by sequencing in a study of cytomegalovirus exposure and HLA in healthy donors. Study-wide background: An analysis done earlier identified 90 million to 120 million unique TCR beta sequences from about 180 million T cells. Study outcomes and limitations: Testing in vitro showed a few CMV-associated chains specific for CMV antigens. Cytomegalovirus association was listed for roughly 160 TCR beta chains.

With 60 Vbeta and 13 Jbeta primers, the PCR was carried out. Clones were sequenced by immunoSEQ multiplex PCR, and TCRdb holds only the in-frame ones, with some missing. The sample contains approximately 140,000 clones, roughly 90% of which appear only once. Trimming shortened V by 2 bases and J by 2 bases, and 14 bases separated the two germline ends. Germline loops: CDR1 LGHNA, CDR2 YNFKEQ. The CDR3 spans 16 residues. To note about this clone: No antigen is known for it.

Sequences were obtained from PBMCs. J is TRBJ2-3 and V is TRBV4-2, with D perhaps TRBD2 (6 bases). The source of this sequence is a woman between 40 and 50 years old in good health and CMV-seronegative. CDR3 amino acids: CASSQSRGTTTDTQYF. CDR3 DNA: TGTGCCAGCAGCCAATCGCGGGGAACTACCACAGATACGCAGTATTTT.